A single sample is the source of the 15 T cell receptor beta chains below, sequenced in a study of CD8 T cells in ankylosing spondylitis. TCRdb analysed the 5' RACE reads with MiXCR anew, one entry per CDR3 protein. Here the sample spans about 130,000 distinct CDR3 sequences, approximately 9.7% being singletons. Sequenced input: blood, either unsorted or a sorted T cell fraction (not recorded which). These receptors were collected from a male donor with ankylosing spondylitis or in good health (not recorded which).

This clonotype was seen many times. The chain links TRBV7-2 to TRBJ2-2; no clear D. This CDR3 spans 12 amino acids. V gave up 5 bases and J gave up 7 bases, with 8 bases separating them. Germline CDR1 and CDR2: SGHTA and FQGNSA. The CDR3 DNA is TGTGCCAGCAGCGCCGCTTTCGGGGAGCTGTTTTTT. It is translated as CASSAAFGELFF.

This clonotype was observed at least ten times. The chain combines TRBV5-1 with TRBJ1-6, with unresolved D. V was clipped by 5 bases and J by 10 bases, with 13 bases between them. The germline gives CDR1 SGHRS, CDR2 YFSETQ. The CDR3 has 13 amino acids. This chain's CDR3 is CASRRGEGSPLHF. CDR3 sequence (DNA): TGCGCCAGCAGAAGAGGAGAAGGGTCACCCCTCCACTTT.

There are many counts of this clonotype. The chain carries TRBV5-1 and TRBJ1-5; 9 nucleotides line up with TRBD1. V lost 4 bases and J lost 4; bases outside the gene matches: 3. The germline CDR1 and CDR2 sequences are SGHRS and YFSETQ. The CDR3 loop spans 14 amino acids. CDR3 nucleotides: TGCGCCAGCAGCCGGACAGGGGAGAATCAGCCCCAGCATTTT. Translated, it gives CASSRTGENQPQHF.

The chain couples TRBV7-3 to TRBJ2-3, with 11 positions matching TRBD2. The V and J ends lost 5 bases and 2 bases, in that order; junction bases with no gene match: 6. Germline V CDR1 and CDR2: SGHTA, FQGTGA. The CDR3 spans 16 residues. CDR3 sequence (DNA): TGTGCCAGCAGCCCCTTAGCGGGAGGGGCCACAGATACGCAGTATTTT. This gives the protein CASSPLAGGATDTQYF.

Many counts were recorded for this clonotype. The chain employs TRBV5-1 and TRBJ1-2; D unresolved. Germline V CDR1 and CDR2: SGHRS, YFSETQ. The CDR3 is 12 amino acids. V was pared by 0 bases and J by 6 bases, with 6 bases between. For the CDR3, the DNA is TGCGCCAGCAGCTTGGGTTCGGATGGCTACACCTTC. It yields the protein CASSLGSDGYTF.

The CDR3 DNA is TGTGCCAGCAGCTTAGACCAGCAGCCATACAATGAGCAGTTCTTC. It yields the protein CASSLDQQPYNEQFF. The rearrangement links TRBV7-2 to TRBJ2-1; D remains unclear. V was clipped by 1 base and J by 4 bases, with 11 bases between them. Germline loops: CDR1 SGHTA, CDR2 FQGNSA. The CDR3 contains 15 residues.

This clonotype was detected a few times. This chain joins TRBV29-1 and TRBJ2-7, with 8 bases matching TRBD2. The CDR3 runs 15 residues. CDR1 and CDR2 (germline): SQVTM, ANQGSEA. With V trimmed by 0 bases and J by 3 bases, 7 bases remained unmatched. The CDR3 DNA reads TGCAGCGTTGAAGAGGGTACGGGAGGGAACTACGAGCAGTACTTC. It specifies CSVEEGTGGNYEQYF.

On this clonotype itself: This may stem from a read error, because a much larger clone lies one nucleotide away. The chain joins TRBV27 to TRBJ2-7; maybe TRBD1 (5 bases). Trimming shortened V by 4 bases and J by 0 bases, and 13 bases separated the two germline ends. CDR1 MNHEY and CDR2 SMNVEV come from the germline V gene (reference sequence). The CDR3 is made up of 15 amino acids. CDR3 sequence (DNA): TGTGCCAGCAGTTCAAAGGCAGGGAACTCCTACGAGCAGTACTTC. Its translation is CASSSKAGNSYEQYF.

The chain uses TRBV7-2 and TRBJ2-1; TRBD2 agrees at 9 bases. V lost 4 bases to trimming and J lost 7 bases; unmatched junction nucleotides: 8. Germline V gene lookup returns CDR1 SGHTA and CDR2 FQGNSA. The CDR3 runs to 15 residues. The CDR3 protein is CASSSSAGGLNEQFF. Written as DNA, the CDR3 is TGTGCCAGCAGCTCTTCAGCGGGAGGCCTGAATGAGCAGTTCTTC.

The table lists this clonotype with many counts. CDR3 sequence reads: CASSLDSAYQETQYF. The CDR3 DNA reads as TGTGCCAGCAGTTTGGACAGCGCGTACCAAGAGACCCAGTACTTC. The chain carries TRBV28 and TRBJ2-5, with D perhaps TRBD1 (6 bases). This CDR3 has 15 residues. The germline V gene encodes CDR1 MDHEN and CDR2 SYDVKM. V lost 3 bases and J 0 bases, leaving 11 bases between the germline ends. Drawing the rest from reference TRBV28 and TRBJ2-5, the complete variable domain is DVKVTQSSRYLVKRTGEKVFLECVQDMDHENMFWYRQDPGLGLRLIYFSYDVKMKEKGDIPEGYSVSREKKERFSLILESASTNQTSMYLCASSLDSAYQETQYFGPGTRLLVL.

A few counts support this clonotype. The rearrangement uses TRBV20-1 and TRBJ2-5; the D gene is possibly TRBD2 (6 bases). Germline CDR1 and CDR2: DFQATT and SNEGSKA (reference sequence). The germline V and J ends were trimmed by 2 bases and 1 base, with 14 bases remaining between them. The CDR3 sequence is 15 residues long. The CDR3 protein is CSARTTPGLQETQYF. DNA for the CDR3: TGCAGTGCTAGAACCACGCCGGGACTCCAAGAGACCCAGTACTTC.

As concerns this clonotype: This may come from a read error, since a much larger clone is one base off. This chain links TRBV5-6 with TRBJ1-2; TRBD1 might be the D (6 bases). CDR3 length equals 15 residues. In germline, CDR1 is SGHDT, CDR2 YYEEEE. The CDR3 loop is CASSFFGTINCGYTF. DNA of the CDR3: TGTGCCAGCAGCTTTTTCGGGACAATTAACTGTGGCTACACCTTC. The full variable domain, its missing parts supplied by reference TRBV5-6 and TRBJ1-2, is DAGVTQSPTHLIKTRGQQVTLRCSPKSGHDTVSWYQQALGQGPQFIFQYYEEEERQRGNFPDRFSGHQFPNYSSELNVNALLLGDSALYLCASSFFGTINCGYTFGSGTRLTVV.

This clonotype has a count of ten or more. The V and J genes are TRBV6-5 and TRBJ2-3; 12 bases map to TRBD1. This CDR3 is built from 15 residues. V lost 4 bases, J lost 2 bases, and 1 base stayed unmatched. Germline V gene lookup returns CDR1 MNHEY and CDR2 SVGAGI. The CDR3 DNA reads TGTGCCAGCAGTTGGGACAGGGGGCCCACAGATACGCAGTATTTT. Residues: CASSWDRGPTDTQYF.

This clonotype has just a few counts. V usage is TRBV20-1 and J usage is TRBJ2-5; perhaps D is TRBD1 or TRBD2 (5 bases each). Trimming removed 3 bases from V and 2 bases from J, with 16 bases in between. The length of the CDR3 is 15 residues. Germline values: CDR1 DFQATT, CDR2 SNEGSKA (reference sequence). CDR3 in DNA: TGCAGTGCTAGGGTGGAGAGCTGGGGGCAAGAGACCCAGTACTTC. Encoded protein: CSARVESWGQETQYF.

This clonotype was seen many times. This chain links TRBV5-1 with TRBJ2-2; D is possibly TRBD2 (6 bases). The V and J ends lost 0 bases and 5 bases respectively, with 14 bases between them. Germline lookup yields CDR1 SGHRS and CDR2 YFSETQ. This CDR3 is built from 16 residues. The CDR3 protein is CASSLAWAGYTGELFF. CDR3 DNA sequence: TGCGCCAGCAGCTTGGCCTGGGCGGGGTATACCGGGGAGCTGTTTTTT. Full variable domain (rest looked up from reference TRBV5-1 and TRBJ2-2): KAGVTQTPRYLIKTRGQQVTLSCSPISGHRSVSWYQQTPGQGLQFLFEYFSETQRNKGNFPGRFSGRQFSNSRSEMNVSTLELGDSALYLCASSLAWAGYTGELFFGEGSRLTVL.